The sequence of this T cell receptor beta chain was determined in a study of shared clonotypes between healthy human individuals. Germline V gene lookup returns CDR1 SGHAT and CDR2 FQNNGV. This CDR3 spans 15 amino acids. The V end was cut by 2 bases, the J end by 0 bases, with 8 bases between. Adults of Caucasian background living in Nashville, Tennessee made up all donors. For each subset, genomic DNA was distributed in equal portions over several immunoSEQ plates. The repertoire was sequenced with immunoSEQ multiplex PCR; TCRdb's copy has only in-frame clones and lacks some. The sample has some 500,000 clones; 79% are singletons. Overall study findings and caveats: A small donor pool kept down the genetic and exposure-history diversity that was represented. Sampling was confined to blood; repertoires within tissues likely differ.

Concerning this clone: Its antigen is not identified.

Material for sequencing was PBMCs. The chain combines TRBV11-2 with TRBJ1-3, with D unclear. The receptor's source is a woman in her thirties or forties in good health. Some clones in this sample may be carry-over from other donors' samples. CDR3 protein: CASSLMSLSGNTIYF. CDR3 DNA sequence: TGTGCCAGCAGCTTAATGAGTCTCTCTGGAAACACCATATATTTT.